This T cell receptor beta chain stems from a study of post-analysis software for immune sequencing data. General observations from the study: With TRBV5-6, TRBV5-1 and TRBV20-1 included, about five TRBV segments were more frequent in patients than in controls.

This CDR3 is built from 17 residues. The V gene lost 4 bases and the J gene lost 0 bases, with 13 bases spanning the gap. Germline V lookup: CDR1 LGHNT, CDR2 FRNRAP. About this clonotype: Its target is not known.

Libraries were made from TCR beta cDNA, and they carried unique molecular identifiers. TCRdb reanalysed the PCR reads using MiXCR and keeps one entry per CDR3 protein. The sample lists approximately 770,000 distinct CDR3 sequences, about 43% seen once, with over 4.5% in the top ten. V and J are TRBV12-5 and TRBJ1-6; TRBD1 is a possible D gene (5 bases). The receptor comes from a girl aged 5 to 17 with multiple sclerosis. The sample comprised blood. The CDR3 nucleotides read TGTGCTAGTGGTTATGCGGGGGAGGGCTCCTATAATTCACCCCTCCACTTT. As protein: CASGYAGEGSYNSPLHF.